One and the same sample provided the 20 T cell receptor beta chains below, sequenced in a study of blood T cell repertoires in COVID-19. Sequenced by immunoSEQ multiplex PCR; TCRdb stores in-frame clones only, minus some. The repertoire holds under 200,000 clones, with about 86% as singletons. Sequencing was performed on peripheral blood. These TCRs come from a man aged 25-45 years with active or convalescent COVID-19.

This chain links TRBV6-5 with TRBJ1-4; TRBD1 agrees at 7 bases. The germline CDR1 and CDR2 sequences are MNHEY and SVGAGI. The V segment lost 1 base and the J segment 4 bases; nucleotides outside the gene matches: 3. The CDR3 runs 15 residues. This chain's CDR3 is CASSYWDSRNEKLFF. In DNA, the CDR3 is TGTGCCAGCAGTTACTGGGACAGTCGTAATGAAAAACTGTTTTTT.

The count of this clone is one. This chain uses TRBV7-2 with TRBJ1-6, with D possibly TRBD1 on 5 matching bases. The CDR3 runs 16 residues. The V gene lost 4 bases and the J gene lost 1 base, with 11 bases spanning the gap. The germline gives CDR1 SGHTA, CDR2 FQGNSA. CDR3 sequence: CASSSRPGSYNSPLHF. The CDR3 DNA sequence: TGTGCCAGCAGCTCCCGCCCAGGGTCCTATAATTCACCCCTCCACTTT.

This clone turned up a few times. The V and J genes are TRBV12-3 or TRBV12-4 and TRBJ1-1; D remains ambiguous. The CDR3 sequence is 10 residues long. The germline V and J ends were trimmed by 2 bases and 10 bases, with 5 bases remaining between them. CDR3 amino acids: CASSLLVAFF. CDR3 DNA sequence: TGTGCCAGCAGTTTACTTGTAGCTTTCTTT.

The chain joins TRBV7-2 to TRBJ1-2; D ambiguous. Germline CDR1 is SGHTA and CDR2 is FQGNSA. Trimming removed 5 bases from V and 2 bases from J, with 12 bases in between. The CDR3 runs 14 residues. The CDR3 here is CASSQLSGNYGYTF. The CDR3 nucleotides are TGTGCCAGCAGCCAACTCAGCGGGAACTATGGCTACACCTTC.

V is TRBV12-3 or TRBV12-4 and J is TRBJ2-3; 9 bases agree with TRBD1. There are 13 residues in the CDR3. The V and J ends lost 6 bases and 6 bases, in that order; junction bases with no gene match: 4. CDR3 region: CASRQGAADTQYF. CDR3 coding DNA: TGTGCCAGCAGACAGGGGGCAGCCGATACGCAGTATTTT.

The gene calls are TRBV10-2 and TRBJ1-2; D is possibly TRBD1 (6 bases). V gave up 3 bases and J gave up 7 bases, with 12 bases separating them. Germline V CDR1 and CDR2: WSHSY, SAAADI. The CDR3 is 13 residues long. The CDR3 nucleotides read TGCGCCAGCAGTGAATTCGGGGGGGCTGGCTACACCTTC. Translation gives CASSEFGGAGYTF.

The chain uses TRBV6-2 or TRBV6-3 and TRBJ1-1; 11 bases line up with TRBD1. Germline lookup yields CDR1 MNHEY and CDR2 SVGEGT. The trim removed 6 bases at V and 1 base at J, leaving 7 bases unmatched. The CDR3 has 16 amino acids. The CDR3 loop reads CASSPDRGQWNTEAFF. CDR3 DNA sequence: TGTGCCAGCAGCCCGGACAGGGGGCAGTGGAACACTGAAGCTTTCTTT.

This chain links TRBV24-1 with TRBJ2-2, with TRBD2 matching 7 bases. CDR1 and CDR2 (germline): KGHDR, SFDVKD. CDR3 length equals 14 residues. V dropped 2 bases and J dropped 8; count of bases not matched to a gene: 4. For the CDR3, the DNA is TGTGCCACCAGTGATTGGACTAGTCAAGGGGAGCTGTTTTTT. This encodes CATSDWTSQGELFF.

In regard to this clone: This same CDR3 is encoded by further DNA sequences in the sample. J is TRBJ1-4 and V is TRBV4-3, with 8 bases lining up with TRBD1. Germline V gene data show CDR1 as LGHNA and CDR2 as YSLEER. V shed 4 bases, J shed 0 bases, and the junction held 4 bases outside the gene matches. This CDR3 has 16 residues. DNA for the CDR3: TGCGCCAGCAGCCCAGGGACAGGAGCAACTAATGAAAAACTGTTTTTT. Translation gives CASSPGTGATNEKLFF.

The V and J genes are TRBV5-1 and TRBJ2-3; tentatively, D is TRBD1 (6 bases). Trimming took off 1 base at V and 6 bases at J, with 9 bases between the two ends. The germline CDR1 and CDR2 sequences are SGHRS and YFSETQ. The CDR3 is 13 amino acids. The CDR3 nucleotides read TGCGCCAGCAGCTTGAACAGGGCCGATACGCAGTATTTT. Its protein product is CASSLNRADTQYF.

This clone was seen a single time. The V call is TRBV27, the J call TRBJ2-1; D unclear. This CDR3 is 14 amino acids long. Germline values: CDR1 MNHEY, CDR2 SMNVEV (reference sequence). The germline V and J ends were trimmed by 3 bases and 5 bases, with 11 bases remaining between them. CDR3 residues: CASSLLVTDNEQFF. CDR3 DNA: TGTGCCAGCAGTTTGCTGGTTACGGACAATGAGCAGTTCTTC.

The rearrangement links TRBV7-3 to TRBJ2-1; D perhaps matches TRBD1 (6 bases). CDR3 length equals 14 residues. Germline lookup yields CDR1 SGHTA and CDR2 FQGTGA. With 5 bases removed from V and 7 bases from J, the gap between germline ends came to 15 bases. The CDR3 loop is CASSPGAKKNEQFF. Here the CDR3 DNA reads TGTGCCAGCAGCCCAGGGGCGAAAAAGAATGAGCAGTTCTTC.

The V and J genes are TRBV7-8 and TRBJ1-1; 9 nucleotides match TRBD1. Germline V CDR1 and CDR2: SGHVS, FQNEAQ. This CDR3 is 17 amino acids long. Germline trimming cut 5 bases from V and 3 bases from J; bases unmatched to any gene: 13. CDR3 sequence reads: CASSHRGTGRKDTEAFF. CDR3 nucleotide sequence: TGTGCCAGCAGCCACCGAGGGACAGGGAGAAAGGACACTGAAGCTTTCTTT. The complete variable domain, with remaining parts taken from reference TRBV7-8 and TRBJ1-1, reads GAGVSQSPRYKVAKRGQDVALRCDPISGHVSLFWYQQALGQGPEFLTYFQNEAQLDKSGLPSDRFFAERPEGSVSTLKIQRTQQEDSAVYLCASSHRGTGRKDTEAFFGQGTRLTVV.

The chain employs TRBV3-1 (or the pseudogene TRBV3-2) and TRBJ2-5; 7 bases match TRBD1. Germline V gene data show CDR1 as LGHDT and CDR2 as YNNKEL (reference sequence). The CDR3 runs to 16 residues. The V gene end was trimmed by 3 bases and the J gene end by 5 bases; junction bases not matched to a gene: 12. CDR3 DNA: TGTGCCAGCAGCCAGCCCCTGACAGGGCGAGGGGAGACCCAGTACTTC. Protein: CASSQPLTGRGETQYF.

The chain links TRBV4-3 to TRBJ2-1; 10 bases fit TRBD2. In germline, CDR1 is LGHNA, CDR2 YSLEER. J gave up 4 bases and V 0 bases, and 6 bases lay outside the gene matches. CDR3 length equals 17 residues. The CDR3 DNA follows: TGCGCCAGCAGCCAAGATGGAGGGACTAGCGTGTACAATGAGCAGTTCTTC. This gives the protein CASSQDGGTSVYNEQFF.

CDR3 protein: CASKSTGVTQPQHF. In DNA form, the CDR3 reads TGTGCCAGTAAATCCACAGGGGTCACTCAGCCCCAGCATTTT. V and J are TRBV19 and TRBJ1-5; 7 bases are a match to TRBD1. The CDR3 totals 14 residues. With V trimmed by 7 bases and J by 6 bases, 9 bases remained unmatched. Germline lookup yields CDR1 LNHDA and CDR2 SQIVND (reference sequence). Filled out from reference TRBV19 and TRBJ1-5, the complete variable domain reads DGGITQSPKYLFRKEGQNVTLSCEQNLNHDAMYWYRQDPGQGLRLIYYSQIVNDFQKGDIAEGYSVSREKKESFPLTVTSAQKNPTAFYLCASKSTGVTQPQHFGDGTRLSIL.

This clone was counted a few times. This sequence joins TRBV20-1 and TRBJ1-2; D is unresolved. Germline values: CDR1 DFQATT, CDR2 SNEGSKA (reference sequence). This CDR3 region has 11 residues. This chain's CDR3 is CQTALGYGYTF. The CDR3 DNA reads TGCCAAACAGCTTTAGGCTATGGCTACACCTTC.

V and J are TRBV10-3 and TRBJ1-5, with D tentatively TRBD1 (6 bases). V dropped 0 bases and J dropped 7 bases, with 13 bases sitting between them. The CDR3 is made up of 15 amino acids. CDR1 and CDR2 (germline): ENHRY, SYGVKD. As DNA, the CDR3 is TGTGCCATCAGTGAGTCACAGGGTGGTCAACAGCCCCAGCATTTT. Its translation: CAISESQGGQQPQHF.

The chain links TRBV18 to TRBJ2-5; 7 nucleotides align to TRBD2. This CDR3 spans 15 amino acids. Germline lookup yields CDR1 KGHSH and CDR2 LQKENI. The V and J ends lost 0 bases and 2 bases, in that order; junction bases with no gene match: 3. CDR3 sequence (DNA): TGTGCCAGCTCACCACCGGGAGGGGCGCAAGAGACCCAGTACTTC. Protein product: CASSPPGGAQETQYF.

Here the CDR3 reads CATSRVQGGRTEAFF. CDR3 DNA: TGTGCCACCAGCAGAGTACAGGGGGGACGCACTGAAGCTTTCTTT. This sequence joins TRBV15 and TRBJ1-1; the match to TRBD1 covers 8 bases. The trim removed 1 base at V and 4 bases at J, leaving 5 bases unmatched. Germline CDR1 and CDR2: LNHNV and YYDKDF (reference sequence). The CDR3 covers 15 residues.